The rows below give T cell receptor beta chains drawn from one sample of a study of Graves' ophthalmopathy and Graves' hyperthyroidism. One entry per CDR3 protein, called by TCRdb with MiXCR from the multiplex PCR reads. The repertoire holds about 740,000 distinct CDR3 sequences, with roughly two fifths as singletons. Sample: peripheral blood. The receptors derive from an adult man with Graves' ophthalmopathy. The CDR3 runs from the conserved cysteine through the conserved F or W. The D gene is left open where the match is weak. Clone size is not always given. Where it is, it says once, few, many or a class for expanded clones.

d_call clone_size j_call v_call cdr3_nt cdr3_aa
. few TRBJ1-1 TRBV14 TGTGCCAGCAGCCAAATAAGATCTGAAGCTTTCTTT CASSQIRSEAFF
TRBD1 . TRBJ1-2 TRBV29-1 TGCAGCGTTTCGGGACAGGGGAGGTATCCTAACTATGGCTACACCTTC CSVSGQGRYPNYGYTF
TRBD2 . TRBJ2-5 TRBV19 TGTGCCAGTAGCCGGAAGACTAGCGGAGGGGGGACCCAGTACTTC CASSRKTSGGGTQYF
TRBD1 once TRBJ1-4 TRBV25-1 TGTGCCAGCAGCGTTGCCGGGACAGGGGATGAAAAACTGTTTTTT CASSVAGTGDEKLFF
. many TRBJ1-2 TRBV29-1 TGCAGCGTTGAGTTGGGGCCCGGCTATGGCTACACCTTC CSVELGPGYGYTF
. few TRBJ2-5 TRBV5-8 TGTGCCAGCAGCTTGGGTGGGGCGGCGGGGACCCAGTACTTC CASSLGGAAGTQYF
TRBD1 . TRBJ1-1 TRBV2 TGTGCCAGCAGTGCACGACAGGGCTTGACTGAAGCTTTCTTT CASSARQGLTEAFF
TRBD1 . TRBJ1-4 TRBV2 TGTGCCAGCAGTGTTCTCGGGACAGGGAATGAAAAACTGTTTTTT CASSVLGTGNEKLFF
. few TRBJ1-3 TRBV7-9 TGTGCCAGCAGCCCGGGACGGCTGGGACGCACCATATATTTT CASSPGRLGRTIYF
TRBD1 many TRBJ1-3 TRBV20-1 TGCAGTGCTAGGATGATGGGACAGGCCCACTCTGGAAACACCATATATTTT CSARMMGQAHSGNTIYF
TRBD2 . TRBJ2-5 TRBV29-1 TGCAGCGTTGAAATTCCCCGACTAGCGGTAAACCAAGAGACCCAGTACTTC CSVEIPRLAVNQETQYF
. . TRBJ2-7 TRBV10-3 TGTGCCAGCAGTACCCGGTTGTCCGTCATCACGGGCGAGCAGTACTTC CASSTRLSVITGEQYF
TRBD1 . TRBJ2-7 TRBV7-9 TGTGCCAGCAGCTTCACCGGGACAGGACCATACGAGCAGTACTTC CASSFTGTGPYEQYF
. many TRBJ1-2 TRBV5-8 TGTGCCAGCAGCTTCTCAGCGGGATATGGCTACACCTTC CASSFSAGYGYTF
TRBD1 . TRBJ2-2 TRBV11-2 TGTGCCAGTGTCCGGACAGGGGATACCGGGGAGCTGTTTTTT CASVRTGDTGELFF
. few TRBJ2-7 TRBV14 TGTGCCAGCAGCCAAGAGGGCGCAGAATCCTACGAGCAGTACTTC CASSQEGAESYEQYF
TRBD2 . TRBJ2-5 TRBV9 TGTGCCAGCAGCCAAGTTGGAGGACTAGCGGCTCAAGAGACCCAGTACTTC CASSQVGGLAAQETQYF
. . TRBJ1-5 TRBV2 TGTGCCAGCAGTGCTAGCGCTCCAGGCGGCTCTAATCAGCCCCAGCATTTT CASSASAPGGSNQPQHF
TRBD1 . TRBJ1-1 TRBV28 TGTGCCAGCAGCCTGAAAACAGGGGCAATGAACACTGAAGCTTTCTTT CASSLKTGAMNTEAFF
. . TRBJ2-5 TRBV6-1 TGTGCCAGCAGTACTGATGAGAAAGAGACCCAGTACTTC CASSTDEKETQYF
TRBD1 . TRBJ2-2 TRBV2 TGTGCCAGCAAGTCACAGGGGGCAGGTGGGGAGCTGTTTTTT CASKSQGAGGELFF
TRBD1 . TRBJ1-2 TRBV25-1 TGTGCCAGCACCCTACCGACTAGACAGGGTATCTATGGCTACACCTTC CASTLPTRQGIYGYTF
TRBD1 many TRBJ1-6 TRBV20-1 TGCAGTGCCACGACAGGGGGTTCTTCACCCCTCCACTTT CSATTGGSSPLHF
. . TRBJ1-2 TRBV20-1 TGCAGTGCCCTGGTCTATGGCTACACCTTC CSALVYGYTF
TRBD1 . TRBJ2-6 TRBV7-3 TGCGCCAGCAGCCAAGCTAGACAGGGTCGTGGGGCCAACGTCCTGACTTTC CASSQARQGRGANVLTF
TRBD1 . TRBJ2-5 TRBV6-5 TGTGCCAGCAGCAAAACCGGGACAGGGGATTTTGCAAGAGAGACCCAGTACTTC CASSKTGTGDFARETQYF
TRBD1 once TRBJ1-6 TRBV9 TGTGCCAGCAGCCCAGAAACAGGGGAAGCCATTCCACCCCTCCACTTT CASSPETGEAIPPLHF
TRBD2 . TRBJ2-3 TRBV5-6 TGTGCCAGCAGCTTGACTCTAGCGGGAGGCCGCGATACGCAGTATTTT CASSLTLAGGRDTQYF
TRBD1 many TRBJ2-7 TRBV25-1 TGTGCCAGCAGTCCCAGGACAGGGATATCCTACGAGCAGTACTTC CASSPRTGISYEQYF
. few TRBJ2-2 TRBV7-9 TGTGCCAGCCAACGGGGAACCGGGGAGCTGTTTTTT CASQRGTGELFF
TRBD1 . TRBJ2-7 TRBV10-3 TGTGCCAGCAGGGAGACAGGGGGTGGATACGAGCAGTACTTC CASRETGGGYEQYF
. many TRBJ1-1 TRBV2 TGTGCCAGCAGTGAAGTTAGGGGCTACACTGAAGCTTTCTTT CASSEVRGYTEAFF
. many TRBJ2-6 TRBV19 TGTGCCAGTAGTGGGCTGGAGGGGGGTGGGGCCAACGTCCTGACTTTC CASSGLEGGGANVLTF
. few TRBJ2-7 TRBV2 TGTGCCAGCAGTCCCCCGGGACGCTACGAGCAGTACTTC CASSPPGRYEQYF
TRBD2 . TRBJ2-2 TRBV9 TGTGCCAGCAGCGCTAGCGGGAGGGGAACCGGGGAGCTGTTTTTT CASSASGRGTGELFF
TRBD2 . TRBJ2-5 TRBV10-3 TGTGCCAGCAGCCGCAAGACTAGCAAGAGCCCAGAGACCCAGTACTTC CASSRKTSKSPETQYF
. many TRBJ1-5 TRBV29-1 TGCAGCGTTGGTTGGGATCAGCCCCAGCATTTT CSVGWDQPQHF
TRBD2 . TRBJ2-5 TRBV29-1 TGCAGCGTTGACTTAGCGGGGGAGACCCAGTACTTC CSVDLAGETQYF
TRBD2 . TRBJ2-7 TRBV20-1 TGCAGTGTCCCACTAGCGGGGGTCGAGCAGTACTTC CSVPLAGVEQYF
TRBD1 once TRBJ2-5 TRBV5-1 TGCGCCAGCAGCTTGCTTGGACAGGGCACCCAGTACTTC CASSLLGQGTQYF
TRBD1 many TRBJ1-2 TRBV10-3 TGTGCCATCACCCAGGGGGGGGATTATAACTATGGCTACACCTTC CAITQGGDYNYGYTF
TRBD1 few TRBJ2-7 TRBV7-8 TGTGCCAGCAGCCATGACCGGGACAGCTCCTACGAGCAGTACTTC CASSHDRDSSYEQYF